This TCR beta chain originates from a study of blood T cell repertoires in COVID-19. Study-wide background: Sample material is recorded as cDNA or gDNA derived from T cells, B-cell-depleted T cells, or PBMCs.

The V and J ends lost 6 bases and 0 bases, in that order; junction bases with no gene match: 9. Germline V gene lookup returns CDR1 SNHLY and CDR2 FYNNEI. The CDR3 loop spans 16 amino acids. Enrollees, about 18 to 89 years old, lived in some 24 US areas. During the 2 weeks before they entered the study, exposed participants had met someone with a PCR-confirmed or clinician-diagnosed COVID-19 case. Original data processing: Scientists estimated how many nucleated cells there were by amplifying reference gene primers. Produced via immunoSEQ multiplex PCR; TCRdb's table is partial and in-frame only. V and J calls and clone size follow that table, whereas D and trimming were derived from the DNA. The table has approximately 300,000 clones, 90% to 95% seen once.

Sequencing used PBMCs or T cells enriched from blood (not recorded which). The chain employs TRBV2 and TRBJ1-1; 8 nucleotides agree with TRBD1. The source is a woman in her twenties or thirties who had been exposed to COVID-19. The CDR3 DNA follows: TGTGCCAGCAGACCGGGACAGGACACGCTGAACACTGAAGCTTTCTTT. Translated, it gives CASRPGQDTLNTEAFF. The complete variable domain, with remaining parts taken from reference TRBV2 and TRBJ1-1, reads EPEVTQTPSHQVTQMGQEVILRCVPISNHLYFYWYRQILGQKVEFLVSFYNNEISEKSEIFDDQFSVERPDGSNFTLKIRSTKLEDSAMYFCASRPGQDTLNTEAFFGQGTRLTVV.